The present TCR beta chain was sequenced within a study of cytomegalovirus exposure and HLA in healthy donors. The PCR used 60 Vbeta and 13 Jbeta primers. The assay was immunoSEQ multiplex PCR, and TCRdb's table has in-frame clones only and misses some. Of about 140,000 clones in the sample, 80% were seen once. The germline gives CDR1 LNHDA, CDR2 SQIVND (reference sequence). CDR3 length: 13 residues. Trimming removed 10 bases from V and 1 base from J; junction bases left unmatched: 6. The material sequenced was PBMCs. The chain is built from TRBV19 and TRBJ1-1; 7 bases match TRBD1. The sequence was collected from a man aged 30 to 45 in good health and CMV-seronegative. The DNA of the CDR3 is TGTGCCACCCGGCCAGGGGGGAACACTGAAGCTTTCTTT. It yields the protein CATRPGGNTEAFF.